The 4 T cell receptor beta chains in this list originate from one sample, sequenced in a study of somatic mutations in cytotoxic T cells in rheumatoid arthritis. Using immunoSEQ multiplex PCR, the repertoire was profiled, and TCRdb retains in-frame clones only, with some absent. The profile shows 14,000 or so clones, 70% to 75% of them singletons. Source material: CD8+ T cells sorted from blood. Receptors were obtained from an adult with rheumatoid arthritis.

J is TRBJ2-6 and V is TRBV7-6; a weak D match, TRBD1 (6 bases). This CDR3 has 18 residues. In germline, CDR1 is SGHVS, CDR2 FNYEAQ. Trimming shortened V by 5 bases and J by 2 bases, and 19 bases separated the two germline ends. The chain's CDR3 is CASSLTGTPRTGANVLTF. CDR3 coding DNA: TGTGCCAGCAGCCTGACCGGGACACCCAGAACTGGGGCCAACGTCCTGACTTTC.

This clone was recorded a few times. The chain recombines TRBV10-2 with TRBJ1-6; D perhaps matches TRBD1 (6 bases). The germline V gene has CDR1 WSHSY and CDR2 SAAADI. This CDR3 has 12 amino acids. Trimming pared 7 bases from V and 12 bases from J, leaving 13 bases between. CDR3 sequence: CASTEGVLPLHF. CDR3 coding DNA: TGCGCCAGCACCGAGGGGGTTTTACCCCTCCACTTT.

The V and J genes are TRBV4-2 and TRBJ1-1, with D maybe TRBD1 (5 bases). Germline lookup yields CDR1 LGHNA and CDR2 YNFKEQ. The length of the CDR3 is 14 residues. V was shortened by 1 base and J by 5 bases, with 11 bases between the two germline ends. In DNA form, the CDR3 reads TGTGCCAGCAGCCAAGGAGCGACAGATACTGAAGCTTTCTTT. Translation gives CASSQGATDTEAFF.

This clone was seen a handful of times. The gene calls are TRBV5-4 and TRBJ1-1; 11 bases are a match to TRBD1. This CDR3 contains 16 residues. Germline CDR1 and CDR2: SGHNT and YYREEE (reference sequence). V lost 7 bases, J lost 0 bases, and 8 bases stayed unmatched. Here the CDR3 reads CASHPRDRGLNTEAFF. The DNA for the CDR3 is TGTGCCAGCCATCCCCGGGACAGGGGGTTGAACACTGAAGCTTTCTTT.